This paragraph covers one TCR beta chain sequence. Clones were read by immunoSEQ multiplex PCR, and TCRdb kept only the in-frame ones, dropping some. The sample records some 110,000 clones, approximately 88% being singletons. The sample is drawn from a study of blood T cell repertoires in COVID-19. Study-level background: There were acute and convalescent COVID-19 samples, and they came from the United States, Italy and Spain.

Trimming pared 1 base from V and 0 bases from J, leaving 7 bases between. This CDR3 has 15 residues. Germline V gene sequence: CDR1 SEHNR, CDR2 FQNEAQ (reference sequence). The source of this sequence is a woman between 65 and 79 years old with acute or convalescent COVID-19. Sequences were obtained from peripheral blood. The V gene is TRBV7-9, the J gene TRBJ1-3, with D perhaps matching TRBD1 (6 bases). The CDR3, as DNA: TGTGCCAGCAGCTTAGTAGGGGGCTCTGGAAACACCATATATTTT. Translation gives CASSLVGGSGNTIYF.